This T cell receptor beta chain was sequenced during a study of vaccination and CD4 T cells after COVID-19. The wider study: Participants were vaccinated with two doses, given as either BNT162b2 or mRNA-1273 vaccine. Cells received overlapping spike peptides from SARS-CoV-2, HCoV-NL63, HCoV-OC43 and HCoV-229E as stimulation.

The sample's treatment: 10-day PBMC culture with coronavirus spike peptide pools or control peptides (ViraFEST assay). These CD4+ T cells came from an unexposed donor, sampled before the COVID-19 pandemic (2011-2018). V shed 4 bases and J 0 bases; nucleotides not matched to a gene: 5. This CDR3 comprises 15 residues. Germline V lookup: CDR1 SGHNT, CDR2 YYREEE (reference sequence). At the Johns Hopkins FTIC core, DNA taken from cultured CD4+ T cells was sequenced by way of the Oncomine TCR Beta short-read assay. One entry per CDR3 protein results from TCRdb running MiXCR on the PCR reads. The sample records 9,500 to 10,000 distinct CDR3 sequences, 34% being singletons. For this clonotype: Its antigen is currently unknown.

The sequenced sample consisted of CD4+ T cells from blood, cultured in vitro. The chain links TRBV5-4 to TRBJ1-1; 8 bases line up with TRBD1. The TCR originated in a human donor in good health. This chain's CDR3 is CASSSQGAMNTEAFF. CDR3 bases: TGTGCCAGCAGCAGCCAGGGGGCTATGAACACTGAAGCTTTCTTT.